These 4 T cell receptor beta chains were all obtained from the same sample, sequenced in a study of blood T cell repertoires in COVID-19 (dated by TCRdb to the early 2020s). Receptors were amplified or captured by the immunoSEQ multiplex PCR assay. Drawn from immuneACCESS, this table holds only the in-frame rearrangements with V and J called that TCRdb kept. Clones are partly lost; checked studies trace under half to an unresolved V gene and leave the rest unexplained. Counted in this sample were approximately 330,000 clones; around 90% of them appeared once. In total, the top ten clones hold around 0.98% of the sample. Input material: peripheral blood. Receptors were obtained from a woman aged 40 to 50 with COVID-19, enrolled during active disease.

This clone was seen a few times. V usage is TRBV10-3 and J usage is TRBJ1-2, with 9 bases fitting TRBD1. Per germline, CDR1 ENHRY and CDR2 SYGVKD. This CDR3 comprises 14 residues. The ends lost 10 bases at V and 7 bases at J; junction bases unmatched: 13. The CDR3: CATDTGGAFSGYTF. The CDR3 DNA is TGTGCCACTGATACAGGGGGCGCCTTTTCTGGCTACACCTTC.

The sample holds one count of this clone. The chain joins TRBV28 to TRBJ1-5; no reliable D call. Germline CDR1 MDHEN, CDR2 SYDVKM. Between the trimmed V and J ends, which lost 3 bases and 6 bases, there was a span of 15 bases. This CDR3 has 15 amino acids. The CDR3: CASSFATGAVQPQHF. CDR3 bases: TGTGCCAGCAGTTTCGCTACGGGAGCAGTTCAGCCCCAGCATTTT.

The chain uses TRBV3-1 (or the pseudogene TRBV3-2) and TRBJ2-3; a possible D gene is TRBD1 (6 bases). This CDR3 is 13 amino acids long. Trimming pared 3 bases from V and 4 bases from J, leaving 8 bases between. The germline CDR1 and CDR2 sequences are LGHDT and YNNKEL (reference sequence). CDR3: CASSHAGADTQYF. CDR3 in DNA: TGTGCCAGCAGCCATGCAGGGGCAGATACGCAGTATTTT.

The chain joins TRBV5-6 to TRBJ1-2, with TRBD1 matching 11 bases. J was trimmed by 7 bases and V by 3 bases; bases with no gene match: 5. CDR1 is SGHDT, CDR2 YYEEEE, per germline. This CDR3 region has 14 residues. This CDR3 is CASSSAGTGGGYTF. Here the CDR3 DNA reads TGTGCCAGCAGCTCCGCCGGGACAGGGGGTGGCTACACCTTC.